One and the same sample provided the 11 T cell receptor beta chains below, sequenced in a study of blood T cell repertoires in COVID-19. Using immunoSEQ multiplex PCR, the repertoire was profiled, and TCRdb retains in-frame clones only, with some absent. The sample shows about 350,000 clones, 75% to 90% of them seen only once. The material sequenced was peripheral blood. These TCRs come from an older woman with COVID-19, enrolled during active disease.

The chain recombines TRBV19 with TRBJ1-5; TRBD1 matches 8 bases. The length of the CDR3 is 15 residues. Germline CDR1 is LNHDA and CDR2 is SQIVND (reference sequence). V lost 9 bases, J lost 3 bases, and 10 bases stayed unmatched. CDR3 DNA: TGTGCCAGCGGGACAGGCGAACTACCCAATCAGCCCCAGCATTTT. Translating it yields CASGTGELPNQPQHF. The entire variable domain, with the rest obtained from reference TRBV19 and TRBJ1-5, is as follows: DGGITQSPKYLFRKEGQNVTLSCEQNLNHDAMYWYRQDPGQGLRLIYYSQIVNDFQKGDIAEGYSVSREKKESFPLTVTSAQKNPTAFYLCASGTGELPNQPQHFGDGTRLSIL.

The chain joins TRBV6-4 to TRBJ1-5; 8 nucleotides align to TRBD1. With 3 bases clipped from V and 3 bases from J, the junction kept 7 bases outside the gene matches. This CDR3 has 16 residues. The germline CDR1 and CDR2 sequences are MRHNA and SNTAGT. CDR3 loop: CASSDCDRGDNQPQHF. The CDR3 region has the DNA TGTGCCAGCAGTGATTGCGACAGGGGCGACAATCAGCCCCAGCATTTT.

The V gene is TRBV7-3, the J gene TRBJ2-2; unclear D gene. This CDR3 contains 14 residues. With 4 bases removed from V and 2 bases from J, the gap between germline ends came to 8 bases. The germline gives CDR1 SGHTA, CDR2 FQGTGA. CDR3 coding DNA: TGTGCCAGCAGCTCCGGGTCAAACACCGGGGAGCTGTTTTTT. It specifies CASSSGSNTGELFF.

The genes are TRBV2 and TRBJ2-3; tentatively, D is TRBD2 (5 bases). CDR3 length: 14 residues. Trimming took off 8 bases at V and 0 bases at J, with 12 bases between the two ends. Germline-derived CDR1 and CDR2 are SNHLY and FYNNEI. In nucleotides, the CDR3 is TGTGCCAGCGTGGGGTGGGAGAGCACAGATACGCAGTATTTT. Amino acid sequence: CASVGWESTDTQYF.

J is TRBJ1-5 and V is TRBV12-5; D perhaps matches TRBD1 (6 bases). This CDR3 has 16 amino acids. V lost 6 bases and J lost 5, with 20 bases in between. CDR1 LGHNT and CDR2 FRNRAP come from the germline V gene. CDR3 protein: CASGPPGGRGDQPQHF. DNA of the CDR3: TGTGCTAGTGGACCACCGGGGGGGCGCGGAGATCAGCCCCAGCATTTT.

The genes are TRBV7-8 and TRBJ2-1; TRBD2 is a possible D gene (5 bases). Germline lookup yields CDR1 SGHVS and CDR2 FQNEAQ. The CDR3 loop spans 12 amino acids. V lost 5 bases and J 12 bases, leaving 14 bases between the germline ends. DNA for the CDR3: TGTGCCAGCAGCCAGACCTTGGAGGTGCAGTTCTTC. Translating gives CASSQTLEVQFF.

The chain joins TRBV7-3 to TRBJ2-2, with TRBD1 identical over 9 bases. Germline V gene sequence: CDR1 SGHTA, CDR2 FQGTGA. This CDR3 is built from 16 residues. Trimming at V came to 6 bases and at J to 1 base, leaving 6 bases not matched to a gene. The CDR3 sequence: CASSRRQGVNTGELFF. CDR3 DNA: TGTGCCAGCAGTCGAAGACAGGGGGTGAACACCGGGGAGCTGTTTTTT.

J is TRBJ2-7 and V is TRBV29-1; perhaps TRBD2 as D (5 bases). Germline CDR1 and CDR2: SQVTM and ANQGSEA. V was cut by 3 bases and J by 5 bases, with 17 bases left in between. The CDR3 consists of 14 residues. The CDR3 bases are TGCAGCGTTGATCCTGGCGGGCCTCGCCACGAGCAGTACTTC. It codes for CSVDPGGPRHEQYF.

The CDR3 here is CASSFSEGATTTEAFF. Here the CDR3 DNA reads TGTGCCAGCAGCTTCTCGGAAGGAGCTACCACCACTGAAGCTTTCTTT. V and J are TRBV9 and TRBJ1-1; D is unresolved. The ends were cut back, 4 bases at V and 4 bases at J, with 20 bases in the middle. Germline CDR1 SGDLS, CDR2 YYNGEE. This CDR3 is 16 amino acids long.

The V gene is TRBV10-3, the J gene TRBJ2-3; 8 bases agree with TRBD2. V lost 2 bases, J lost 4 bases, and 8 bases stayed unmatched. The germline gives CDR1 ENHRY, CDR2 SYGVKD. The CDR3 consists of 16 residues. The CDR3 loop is CAISESAGGGADTQYF. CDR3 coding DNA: TGTGCCATCAGTGAGAGTGCCGGGGGGGGTGCAGATACGCAGTATTTT.

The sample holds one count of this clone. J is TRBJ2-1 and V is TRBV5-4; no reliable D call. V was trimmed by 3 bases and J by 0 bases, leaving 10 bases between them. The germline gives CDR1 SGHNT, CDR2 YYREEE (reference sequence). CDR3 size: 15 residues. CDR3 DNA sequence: TGTGCCAGCAGCTCTCGAGGAGTCTCCTACAATGAGCAGTTCTTC. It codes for CASSSRGVSYNEQFF.